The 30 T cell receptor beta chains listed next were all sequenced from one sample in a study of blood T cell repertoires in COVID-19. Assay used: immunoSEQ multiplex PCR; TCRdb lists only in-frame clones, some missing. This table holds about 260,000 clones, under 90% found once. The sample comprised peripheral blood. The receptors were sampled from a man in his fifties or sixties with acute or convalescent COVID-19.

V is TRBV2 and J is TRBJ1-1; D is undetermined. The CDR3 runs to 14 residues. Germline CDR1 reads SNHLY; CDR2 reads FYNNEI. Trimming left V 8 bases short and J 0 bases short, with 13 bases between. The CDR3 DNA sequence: TGTGCCAGCTGGAAGCGGACTCTGAACACTGAAGCTTTCTTT. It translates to CASWKRTLNTEAFF.

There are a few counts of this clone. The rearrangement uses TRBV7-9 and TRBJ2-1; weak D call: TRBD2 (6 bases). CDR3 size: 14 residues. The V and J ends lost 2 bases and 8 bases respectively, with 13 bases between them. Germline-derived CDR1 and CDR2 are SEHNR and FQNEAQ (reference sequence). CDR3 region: CASSLKGGTDEQFF. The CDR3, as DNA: TGTGCCAGCAGCTTAAAAGGAGGGACCGATGAGCAGTTCTTC.

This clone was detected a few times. The DNA of the CDR3 is TGTGCCAGCAGTTGGACCCCTAGCCCACTGGCCGGGGAGCTGTTTTTT. Protein product: CASSWTPSPLAGELFF. The chain employs TRBV6-5 and TRBJ2-2; tentatively, D is TRBD2 (5 bases). Per germline, CDR1 MNHEY and CDR2 SVGAGI. CDR3 length equals 16 residues. V was clipped by 4 bases and J by 6 bases, with 18 bases between them.

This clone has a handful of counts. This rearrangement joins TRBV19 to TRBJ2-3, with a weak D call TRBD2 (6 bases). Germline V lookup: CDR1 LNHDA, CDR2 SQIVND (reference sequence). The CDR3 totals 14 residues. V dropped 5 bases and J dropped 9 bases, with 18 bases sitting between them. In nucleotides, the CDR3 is TGTGCCAGTAGTTCACGGCAGGGAGGTATAACGCAGTATTTT. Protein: CASSSRQGGITQYF.

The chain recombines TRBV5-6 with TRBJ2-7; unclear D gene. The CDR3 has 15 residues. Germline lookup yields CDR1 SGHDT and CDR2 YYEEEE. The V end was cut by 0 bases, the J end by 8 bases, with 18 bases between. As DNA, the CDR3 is TGTGCCAGCAGCTTGGGCGGCAGTGGCTTACGCCAGCAGTACTTC. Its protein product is CASSLGGSGLRQQYF.

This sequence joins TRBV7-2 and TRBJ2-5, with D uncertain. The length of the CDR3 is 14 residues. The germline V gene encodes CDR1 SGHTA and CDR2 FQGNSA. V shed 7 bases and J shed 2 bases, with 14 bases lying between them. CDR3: CASNDGVLQETQYF. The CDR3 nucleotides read TGTGCCAGCAACGACGGAGTATTACAAGAGACCCAGTACTTC.

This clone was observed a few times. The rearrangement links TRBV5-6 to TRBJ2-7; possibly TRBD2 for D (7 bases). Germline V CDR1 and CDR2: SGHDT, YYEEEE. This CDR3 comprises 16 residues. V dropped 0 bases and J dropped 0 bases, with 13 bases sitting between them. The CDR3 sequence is CASSLGGGGRSYEQYF. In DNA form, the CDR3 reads TGTGCCAGCAGCTTGGGGGGCGGGGGCCGCTCCTACGAGCAGTACTTC. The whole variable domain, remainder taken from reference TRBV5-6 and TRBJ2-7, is DAGVTQSPTHLIKTRGQQVTLRCSPKSGHDTVSWYQQALGQGPQFIFQYYEEEERQRGNFPDRFSGHQFPNYSSELNVNALLLGDSALYLCASSLGGGGRSYEQYFGPGTRLTVT.

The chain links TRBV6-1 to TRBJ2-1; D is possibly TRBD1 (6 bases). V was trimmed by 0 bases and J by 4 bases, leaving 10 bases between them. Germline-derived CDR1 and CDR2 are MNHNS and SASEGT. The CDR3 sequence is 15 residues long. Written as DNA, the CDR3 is TGTGCCAGCAGTGAAGCGGGACACCCATACAATGAGCAGTTCTTC. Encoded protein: CASSEAGHPYNEQFF.

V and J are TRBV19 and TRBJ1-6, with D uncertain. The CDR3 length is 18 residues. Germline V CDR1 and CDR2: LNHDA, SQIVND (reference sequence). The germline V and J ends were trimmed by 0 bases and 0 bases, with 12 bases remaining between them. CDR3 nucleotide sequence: TGTGCCAGTAGTATAGATTCTGCGGGATACTCCTATAATTCACCCCTCCACTTT. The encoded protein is CASSIDSAGYSYNSPLHF.

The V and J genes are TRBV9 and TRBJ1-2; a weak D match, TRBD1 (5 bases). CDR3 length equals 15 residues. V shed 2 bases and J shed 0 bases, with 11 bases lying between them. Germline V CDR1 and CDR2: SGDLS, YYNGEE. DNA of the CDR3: TGTGCCAGCAGCGTTATGGGGGGTGCTAACTATGGCTACACCTTC. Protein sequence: CASSVMGGANYGYTF.

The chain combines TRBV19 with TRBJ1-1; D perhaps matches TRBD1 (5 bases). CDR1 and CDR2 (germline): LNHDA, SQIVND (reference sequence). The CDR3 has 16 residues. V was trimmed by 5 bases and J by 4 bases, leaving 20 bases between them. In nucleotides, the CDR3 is TGTGCCAGTAGTGTCTATCAGGGTCTAGGGGCCACTGAAGCTTTCTTT. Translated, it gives CASSVYQGLGATEAFF. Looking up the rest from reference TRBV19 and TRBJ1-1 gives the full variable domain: DGGITQSPKYLFRKEGQNVTLSCEQNLNHDAMYWYRQDPGQGLRLIYYSQIVNDFQKGDIAEGYSVSREKKESFPLTVTSAQKNPTAFYLCASSVYQGLGATEAFFGQGTRLTVV.

The chain's CDR3 is CASSALTSGSYNEQFF. For the CDR3, the DNA is TGTGCCAGCAGCGCCCTGACTAGCGGGAGCTACAATGAGCAGTTCTTC. This sequence joins TRBV5-6 and TRBJ2-1, with 12 bases fitting TRBD2. This CDR3 contains 16 residues. V was pared by 4 bases and J by 3 bases, with 5 bases of the junction left unmatched. In germline, CDR1 is SGHDT, CDR2 YYEEEE.

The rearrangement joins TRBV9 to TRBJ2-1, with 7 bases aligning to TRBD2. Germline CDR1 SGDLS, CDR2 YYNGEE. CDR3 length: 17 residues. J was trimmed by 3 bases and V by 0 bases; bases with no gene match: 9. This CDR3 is CASSVDTQAGFYNEQFF. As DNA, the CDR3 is TGTGCCAGCAGCGTAGATACCCAAGCGGGGTTCTACAATGAGCAGTTCTTC.

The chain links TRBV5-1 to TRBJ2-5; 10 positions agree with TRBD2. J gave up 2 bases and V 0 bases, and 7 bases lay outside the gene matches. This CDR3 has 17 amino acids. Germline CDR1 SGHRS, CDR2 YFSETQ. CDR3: CASSLAGASGGQETQYF. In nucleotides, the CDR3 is TGCGCCAGCAGCTTGGCCGGGGCTAGCGGGGGACAAGAGACCCAGTACTTC.

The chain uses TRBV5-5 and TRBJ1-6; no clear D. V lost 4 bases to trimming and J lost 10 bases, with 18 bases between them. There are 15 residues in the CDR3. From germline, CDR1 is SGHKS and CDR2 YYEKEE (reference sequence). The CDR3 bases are TGTGCCAGCAGCCCCGACGTGGGCGGGCTCTCACCCCTCCACTTT. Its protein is CASSPDVGGLSPLHF. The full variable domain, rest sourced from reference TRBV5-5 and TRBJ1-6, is DAGVTQSPTHLIKTRGQQVTLRCSPISGHKSVSWYQQVLGQGPQFIFQYYEKEERGRGNFPDRFSARQFPNYSSELNVNALLLGDSALYLCASSPDVGGLSPLHFGNGTRLTVT.

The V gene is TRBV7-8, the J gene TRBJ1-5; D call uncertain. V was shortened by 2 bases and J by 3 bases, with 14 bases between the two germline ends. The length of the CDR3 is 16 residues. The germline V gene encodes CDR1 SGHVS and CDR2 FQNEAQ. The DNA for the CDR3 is TGTGCCAGCAGCTTATTCGGACTCGTGATCAATCAGCCCCAGCATTTT. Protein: CASSLFGLVINQPQHF.

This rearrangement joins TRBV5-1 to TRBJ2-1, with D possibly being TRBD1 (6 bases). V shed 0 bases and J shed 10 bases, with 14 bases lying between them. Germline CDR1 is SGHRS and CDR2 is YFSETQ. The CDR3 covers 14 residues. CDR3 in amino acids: CASSLVQGPGEQFF. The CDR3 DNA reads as TGCGCCAGCAGCTTGGTTCAGGGGCCCGGGGAGCAGTTCTTC.

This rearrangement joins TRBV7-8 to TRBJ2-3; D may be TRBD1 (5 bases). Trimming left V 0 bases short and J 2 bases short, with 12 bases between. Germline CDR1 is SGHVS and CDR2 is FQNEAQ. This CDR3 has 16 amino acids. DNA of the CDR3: TGTGCCAGCAGCTTAGCAGGACAACTTCTCACAGATACGCAGTATTTT. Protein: CASSLAGQLLTDTQYF.

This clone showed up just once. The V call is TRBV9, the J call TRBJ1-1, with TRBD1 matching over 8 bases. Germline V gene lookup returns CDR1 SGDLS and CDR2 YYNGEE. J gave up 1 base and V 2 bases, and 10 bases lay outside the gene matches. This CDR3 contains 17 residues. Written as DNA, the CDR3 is TGTGCCAGCAGCGTCGCCTCAGGGGGCAGGGGGAACACTGAAGCTTTCTTT. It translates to CASSVASGGRGNTEAFF.

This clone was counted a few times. This CDR3 is CASSTQGRRTDTQYF. The CDR3 DNA is TGTGCCAGTAGTACACAGGGGAGGAGGACAGATACGCAGTATTTT. The rearrangement joins TRBV19 to TRBJ2-3; a possible D gene is TRBD1 (7 bases). The CDR3 totals 15 residues. The V end lost 4 bases, the J end lost 3 bases, and 14 bases lay between the germline ends. CDR1 and CDR2 (germline): LNHDA, SQIVND (reference sequence).

The CDR3 bases are TGTGCCAGCAGCCACCGGGACAGGGGGTCCACTGAAGCTTTCTTT. It encodes CASSHRDRGSTEAFF. This rearrangement joins TRBV7-8 to TRBJ1-1, with 11 bases that match TRBD1. The CDR3 is made up of 15 amino acids. J gave up 4 bases and V 5 bases, and 6 bases lay outside the gene matches. Germline loops: CDR1 SGHVS, CDR2 FQNEAQ.

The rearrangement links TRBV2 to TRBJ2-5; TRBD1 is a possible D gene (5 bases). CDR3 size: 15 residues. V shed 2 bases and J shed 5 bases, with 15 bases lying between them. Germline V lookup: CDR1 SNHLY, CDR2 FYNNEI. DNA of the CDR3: TGTGCCAGCAGTGAAAGGTCAGGGAAATTTGAGACCCAGTACTTC. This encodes CASSERSGKFETQYF.

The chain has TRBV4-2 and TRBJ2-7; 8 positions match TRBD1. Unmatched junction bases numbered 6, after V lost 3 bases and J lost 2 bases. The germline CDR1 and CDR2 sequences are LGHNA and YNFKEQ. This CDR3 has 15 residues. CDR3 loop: CASSQAGTGPYEQYF. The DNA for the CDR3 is TGTGCCAGCAGCCAGGCCGGGACAGGTCCCTACGAGCAGTACTTC.

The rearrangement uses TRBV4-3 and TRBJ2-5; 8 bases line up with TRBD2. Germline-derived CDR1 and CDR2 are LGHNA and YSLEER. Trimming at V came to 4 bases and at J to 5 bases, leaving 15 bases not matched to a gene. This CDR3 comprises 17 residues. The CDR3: CASSRLAGTQGVETQYF. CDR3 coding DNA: TGCGCCAGCAGCCGATTAGCGGGGACGCAAGGGGTGGAGACCCAGTACTTC.

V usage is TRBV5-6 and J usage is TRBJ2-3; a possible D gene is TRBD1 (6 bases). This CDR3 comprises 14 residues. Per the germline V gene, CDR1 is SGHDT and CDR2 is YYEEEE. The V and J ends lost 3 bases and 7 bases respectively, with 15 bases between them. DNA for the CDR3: TGTGCCAGCAGCTCACGAGGGGGACAAAATACGCAGTATTTT. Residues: CASSSRGGQNTQYF.

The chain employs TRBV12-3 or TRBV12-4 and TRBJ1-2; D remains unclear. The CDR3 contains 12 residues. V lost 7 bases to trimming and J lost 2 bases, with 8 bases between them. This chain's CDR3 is CASIGANYGYTF. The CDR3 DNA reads TGTGCCAGCATAGGAGCCAACTATGGCTACACCTTC.

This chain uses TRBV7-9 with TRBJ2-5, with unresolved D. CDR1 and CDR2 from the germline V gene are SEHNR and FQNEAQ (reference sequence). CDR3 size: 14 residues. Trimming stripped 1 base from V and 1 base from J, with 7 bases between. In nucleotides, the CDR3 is TGTGCCAGCAGCTTAGATGGCTTCCAAGAGACCCAGTACTTC. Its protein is CASSLDGFQETQYF.

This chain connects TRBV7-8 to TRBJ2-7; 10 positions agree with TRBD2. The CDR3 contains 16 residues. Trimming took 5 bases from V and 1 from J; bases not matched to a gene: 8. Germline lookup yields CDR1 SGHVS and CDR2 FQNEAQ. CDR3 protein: CASSLGVAGGSYEQYF. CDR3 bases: TGTGCCAGCAGCCTCGGGGTAGCGGGAGGTTCCTACGAGCAGTACTTC.

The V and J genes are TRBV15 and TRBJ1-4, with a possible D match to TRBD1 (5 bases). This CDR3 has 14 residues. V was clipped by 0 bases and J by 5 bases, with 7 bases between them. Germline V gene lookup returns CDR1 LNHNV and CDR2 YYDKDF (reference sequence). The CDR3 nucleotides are TGTGCCACCAGCAGAGACAGACAGAATGAAAAACTGTTTTTT. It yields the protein CATSRDRQNEKLFF.

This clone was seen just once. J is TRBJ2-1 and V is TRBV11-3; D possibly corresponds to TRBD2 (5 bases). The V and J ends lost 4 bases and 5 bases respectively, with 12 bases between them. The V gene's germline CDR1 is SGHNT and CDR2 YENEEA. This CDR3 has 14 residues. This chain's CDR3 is CASSSRRLHNEQFF. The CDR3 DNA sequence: TGTGCCAGCAGCTCCCGGAGGCTCCACAATGAGCAGTTCTTC.